This TCR beta chain was found in a study of T-cell memory formation after mild COVID-19. CDR3 length equals 16 residues. Losses at the gene ends were 2 bases for V and 0 bases for J; bases not matched to a gene: 5. TCRdb analysed the 5' RACE reads with MiXCR anew, one entry per CDR3 protein. The sample shows 100,000 to 120,000 distinct CDR3 sequences, roughly a sixth of them seen only once. This clonotype was found a few times. The chain links TRBV12-3 or TRBV12-4 to TRBJ2-3, with 7 positions matching TRBD1. Sequencing was done on a sample of PBMCs or a T cell subset sorted from them (not recorded which). This sequence originates from a man younger than 30 who had mild COVID-19 (a few samples of this study predate the infection). Cell type and time point are not known. The CDR3 sequence is CASSLLTGLSTDTQYF. Here the CDR3 DNA reads TGTGCCAGCAGTTTACTGACAGGGCTTAGCACAGATACGCAGTATTTT.